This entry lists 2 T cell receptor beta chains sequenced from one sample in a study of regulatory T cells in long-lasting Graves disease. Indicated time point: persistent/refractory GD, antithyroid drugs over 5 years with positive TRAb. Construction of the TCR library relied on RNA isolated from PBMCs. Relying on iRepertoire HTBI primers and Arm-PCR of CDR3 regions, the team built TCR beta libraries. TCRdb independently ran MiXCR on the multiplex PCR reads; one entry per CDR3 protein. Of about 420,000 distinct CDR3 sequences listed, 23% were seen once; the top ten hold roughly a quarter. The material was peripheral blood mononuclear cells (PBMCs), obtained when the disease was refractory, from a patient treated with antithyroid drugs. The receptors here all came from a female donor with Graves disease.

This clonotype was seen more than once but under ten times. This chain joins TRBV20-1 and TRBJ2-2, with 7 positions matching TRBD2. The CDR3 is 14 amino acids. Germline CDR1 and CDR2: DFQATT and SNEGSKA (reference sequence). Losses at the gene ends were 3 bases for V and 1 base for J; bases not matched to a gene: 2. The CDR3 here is CSARGGRNTGELFF. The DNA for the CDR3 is TGCAGTGCTAGGGGCGGGAGGAACACCGGGGAGCTGTTTTTT.

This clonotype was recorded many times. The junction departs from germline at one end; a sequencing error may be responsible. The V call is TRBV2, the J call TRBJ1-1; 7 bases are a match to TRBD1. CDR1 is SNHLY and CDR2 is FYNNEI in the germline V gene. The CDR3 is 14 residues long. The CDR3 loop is CASSPATGWTEAFF. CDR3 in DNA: TGCGCCAGCAGCCCCGCGACAGGGTGGACTGAAGCTTTCTTT.